A selection of T cell receptor beta chains follows, all from one sample in a study of T cell responses to AZD1222 COVID-19 vaccine. Only in-frame clones appear in the TCRdb table, and some are missing; sequencing was by immunoSEQ multiplex PCR. The data show roughly 150,000 clones, about nine tenths seen once. Sequences were derived from peripheral blood, sampled on day 0 of AZD1222 vaccination. The receptor set was obtained from an adult in good health. Both conserved end residues are part of each CDR3. The order of the fields is V gene, CDR3 protein.

TRBV2,CASETDSAGAGELFF
TRBV7-9,CASSRSGRLVYNEQFF
TRBV5-1,CASSSPGGYTEAFF
TRBV5-1,CASSFASQETQYF
TRBV9,CASSVAMEGEAFF
TRBV6-5,CASSSLAGAPEQYF
TRBV6-1,CASSVRDRGPLRQPQHF
TRBV2,CATSVTDTQYF
TRBV19,CASSAPGGYNEQFF
TRBV9,CASSVGSGTTNEKLFF
TRBV30,CAWSGGGWTEAFF
TRBV9,CASSEPGLARNEQFF
TRBV5-4,CASSATVGYGYTF
TRBV5-4,CASRPGQGSYGYTF
TRBV2,CASSRDRRTDTQYF
TRBV30,CAWNPHGGSHGYTF
TRBV12-5,CASGRLAGGGNEQFF
TRBV5-1,CASSSTAGGYTF
TRBV9,CASSYQTGGYGYTF
TRBV25-1,CASSEYTANEQFF
TRBV7-9,CASTLGRGDYGYTF
TRBV15,CATSRGGRNEQFF
TRBV7-2,CASSLFAINYGYTF
TRBV19,CASSIMAGTYEQYF
TRBV4-2,CASSQGPGTYNEQFF
TRBV5-1,CASSLLGGNTGELFF
TRBV27,CASSLGGEETQYF
TRBV3-1/TRBV3-2,CASSQVSGVRTDTQYF
TRBV7-8,CASSSATRFRDRENQPQHF
TRBV2,CASRDLTVNYGYTF
TRBV10-1,CASSEREPQHF
TRBV14,CASSQEGGQGYSPLHF
TRBV11-2,CASSLDGTGYNYGYTF
TRBV3-1/TRBV3-2,CASSQGAGELFF
TRBV28,CASSRRDRGSGYTF
TRBV4-2,CASSQEGGQQGASQPQHF
TRBV27,CARDRSSGGYNEQFF
TRBV5-4,CASKIADDSYNEQFF
TRBV20-1,CSARGDTEAFF
TRBV11-2,CASSSNRGQPQHF
TRBV20-1,CSAIEGATGANVLTF
TRBV6-1,CASSEGPDTQYF
TRBV6-2/TRBV6-3,CASSYKGRGGQPQHF
TRBV11-2,CASSLIPGTDTQYF
TRBV7-9,CASSQGSSYNSPLHF
TRBV5-1,CASSTGQLPSGNTIYF
TRBV12-5,CASGLTGQGYGYTF
TRBV6-1,CASRNYSNYGYTF